Below are 4 T cell receptor beta chains sequenced from a single sample in a study of blood T cell repertoires in COVID-19. This table comes from immunoSEQ multiplex PCR, and its TCRdb copy is limited to in-frame clones, with some not included. Among fewer than 250,000 clones listed, around 80% were seen once. Sequenced: peripheral blood. Receptors were obtained from a woman aged 60-75 years with COVID-19, enrolled during active disease.

The chain combines TRBV2 with TRBJ2-7, with a weak D call TRBD1 (6 bases). CDR1 is SNHLY, CDR2 FYNNEI, per germline. The CDR3 is 12 residues long. CDR3 nucleotides: TGTGCCAGCAGTGAAGCGCGAAGGGGGTGGGATGTC. Encoded protein: CASSEARRGWDV.

A word on this clone: This same CDR3 is encoded by further DNA sequences in the sample. The gene calls are TRBV11-3 and TRBJ1-1; 7 bases agree with TRBD1. Germline trimming cut 1 base from V and 2 bases from J; bases unmatched to any gene: 1. Germline-derived CDR1 and CDR2 are SGHNT and YENEEA. CDR3 length: 14 residues. CDR3 sequence reads: CASSLGQGNTEAFF. As DNA, the CDR3 is TGTGCCAGCAGCTTAGGACAGGGTAACACTGAAGCTTTCTTT.

The genes are TRBV14 and TRBJ1-3, with 10 positions matching TRBD1. The V gene's germline CDR1 is SGHDN and CDR2 FVKESK. Unmatched junction bases numbered 8, after V lost 4 bases and J lost 5 bases. This CDR3 has 16 residues. The CDR3 bases are TGTGCCAGCAGCCTCGGTCGGACAGGGGGTAGAAACACCATATATTTT. This gives the protein CASSLGRTGGRNTIYF.

The chain combines TRBV7-2 with TRBJ1-1, with a possible D match to TRBD1 (6 bases). This CDR3 comprises 16 residues. The V end was cut by 7 bases, the J end by 4 bases, with 22 bases between. The V gene's germline CDR1 is SGHTA and CDR2 FQGNSA. The CDR3 DNA follows: TGTGCCAGCATCCTGGTCGGGACACCGGCGAGCACTGAAGCTTTCTTT. It codes for CASILVGTPASTEAFF.